The 26 T cell receptor beta chains below come from one sample, sequenced in a study of cytomegalovirus exposure and HLA in healthy donors. With 60 Vbeta and 13 Jbeta primers, the PCR was carried out. TCRdb's table, derived via immunoSEQ multiplex PCR, lists solely in-frame clones and lacks some. The sample carries 90,000 to 120,000 clones, over 75% recorded once. The specimen was PBMCs. The origin of the receptors is a young man in good health and CMV-seronegative.

The J gene is TRBJ2-1, the V gene TRBV29-1, with D maybe TRBD2 (5 bases). The CDR3 totals 15 residues. Germline CDR1 is SQVTM and CDR2 is ANQGSEA. The V end lost 0 bases, the J end lost 10 bases, and 19 bases lay between the germline ends. The CDR3 coding sequence is TGCAGCGTTGAAGATGGGGTGACCGGGGAAGTCGAGCAGTTCTTC. It specifies CSVEDGVTGEVEQFF.

The chain recombines TRBV23-1 with TRBJ1-2, with TRBD1 identical over 7 bases. TRBV23-1 has ORF status, its function being uncertain. The CDR3 runs to 17 residues. Unmatched junction bases numbered 12, after V lost 1 base and J lost 4 bases. The CDR3: CASSQWGQRLWGYGYTF. The DNA for the CDR3 is TGCGCCAGCAGTCAATGGGGACAGAGACTCTGGGGCTATGGCTACACCTTC.

The gene calls are TRBV28 and TRBJ2-2; TRBD1 is a possible D gene (6 bases). CDR1 and CDR2 (germline): MDHEN, SYDVKM. Between the trimmed V and J ends, which lost 4 bases and 3 bases, there was a span of 12 bases. This CDR3 spans 15 amino acids. The CDR3 DNA reads as TGTGCCAGCAGTTCGGGACAAGAGCACACCGGGGAGCTGTTTTTT. Protein: CASSSGQEHTGELFF. The entire variable domain, with the rest obtained from reference TRBV28 and TRBJ2-2, is as follows: DVKVTQSSRYLVKRTGEKVFLECVQDMDHENMFWYRQDPGLGLRLIYFSYDVKMKEKGDIPEGYSVSREKKERFSLILESASTNQTSMYLCASSSGQEHTGELFFGEGSRLTVL.

The genes are TRBV5-1 and TRBJ1-1; D is uncertain. Deletions cut 4 bases from V and 6 bases from J, with 22 bases between. Germline lookup yields CDR1 SGHRS and CDR2 YFSETQ. CDR3 size: 16 residues. The DNA of the CDR3 is TGCGCCAGCAGCCTGCAGCCTGAGGGTATTATCTCTGAAGCTTTCTTT. It yields the protein CASSLQPEGIISEAFF.

The chain joins TRBV30 to TRBJ1-6, with 7 bases that match TRBD1. The CDR3 is 15 amino acids. The junction had 5 bases not matched to a gene; V was cut back by 2 bases and J by 4 bases. Germline V gene sequence: CDR1 GTSNPN, CDR2 SVGIG (reference sequence). The CDR3 nucleotides read TGTGCCTGGAGTTCCCCGGGACAGTATAATTCACCCCTCCACTTT. Its protein is CAWSSPGQYNSPLHF.

This chain joins TRBV6-1 and TRBJ1-2; D might be TRBD1 (5 bases). Germline CDR1 is MNHNS and CDR2 is SASEGT. Trimming stripped 6 bases from V and 8 bases from J, with 10 bases between. This CDR3 spans 11 amino acids. The CDR3 here is CASSEGRGYTF. The CDR3 DNA reads as TGTGCCAGCAGCGAGGGGAGGGGCTACACCTTC.

The V call is TRBV11-2, the J call TRBJ2-7, with D tentatively TRBD2 (7 bases). Trimming shortened V by 4 bases and J by 5 bases, and 12 bases separated the two germline ends. The germline V gene encodes CDR1 SGHAT and CDR2 FQNNGV. The CDR3 totals 13 residues. CDR3 protein: CASSSGRGDEQYF. In DNA form, the CDR3 reads TGTGCCAGCAGCTCGGGGAGGGGGGACGAGCAGTACTTC.

The chain carries TRBV9 and TRBJ1-1, with D maybe TRBD1 (6 bases). Deletions cut 0 bases from V and 5 bases from J, with 11 bases between. The germline CDR1 and CDR2 sequences are SGDLS and YYNGEE. The CDR3 spans 14 residues. The CDR3 nucleotides read TGTGCCAGCAGCGTAGATGGGGGCTGGACTGAAGCTTTCTTT. Amino acid sequence: CASSVDGGWTEAFF.

The chain joins TRBV25-1 to TRBJ2-1; possibly TRBD1 for D (6 bases). V was shortened by 4 bases and J by 16 bases, with 17 bases between the two germline ends. From germline, CDR1 is MGHDK and CDR2 SYGVNS. This CDR3 region has 12 residues. CDR3 DNA sequence: TGTGCCAGCAGTGCCCTAACAGGGAACCCATTCTTC. Translated, it gives CASSALTGNPFF.

This clone showed up just a few times. V gene TRBV18 combines with J gene TRBJ1-2; D not certain. V shed 2 bases and J shed 4 bases, with 8 bases lying between them. The CDR3 consists of 13 residues. From germline, CDR1 is KGHSH and CDR2 LQKENI. The CDR3 here is CASSPMESYGYTF. The CDR3 nucleotides are TGTGCCAGCTCACCAATGGAGAGCTATGGCTACACCTTC.

This sequence joins TRBV7-2 and TRBJ2-1; 10 bases align to TRBD2. This CDR3 comprises 15 residues. V trimming: 5 bases; J trimming: 9 bases; junction bases outside the gene matches: 10. Germline V gene lookup returns CDR1 SGHTA and CDR2 FQGNSA. CDR3 nucleotide sequence: TGTGCCAGCAGCCTCGTGGAGCGGGGGGGAGGTGAGCAGTTCTTC. This codes for CASSLVERGGGEQFF.

This chain joins TRBV4-1 and TRBJ2-5; D perhaps matches TRBD2 (6 bases). Germline assignment: CDR1 MGHRA and CDR2 YSYEKL. CDR3 size: 15 residues. Trimming shortened V by 6 bases and J by 4 bases, and 18 bases separated the two germline ends. The CDR3 loop reads CASSHRGGTAETQYF. The CDR3 nucleotides are TGCGCCAGCAGTCACAGAGGAGGGACGGCAGAGACCCAGTACTTC.

V and J are TRBV9 and TRBJ2-2; TRBD2 aligns across 10 bases. This CDR3 has 15 residues. V shed 2 bases, J shed 5 bases, and the junction held 3 bases outside the gene matches. Per germline, CDR1 SGDLS and CDR2 YYNGEE. CDR3: CASSVVAGGTGELFF. DNA of the CDR3: TGTGCCAGCAGCGTGGTAGCGGGGGGAACCGGGGAGCTGTTTTTT.

This chain uses TRBV9 with TRBJ2-1, with 10 nucleotides matching TRBD2. The CDR3 length is 14 residues. V lost 6 bases, J lost 6 bases, and 6 bases stayed unmatched. CDR1 and CDR2 (germline): SGDLS, YYNGEE. The CDR3 loop is CASTPGLAINEQFF. For the CDR3, the DNA is TGTGCCAGCACACCGGGACTAGCGATCAATGAGCAGTTCTTC.

This chain links TRBV27 with TRBJ2-1, with D perhaps TRBD2 (6 bases). This CDR3 has 12 residues. The germline V gene encodes CDR1 MNHEY and CDR2 SMNVEV (reference sequence). The germline V and J ends were trimmed by 4 bases and 8 bases, with 9 bases remaining between them. The CDR3 DNA is TGTGCCAGCAGTTCGGAGGGATATGAGCAGTTCTTC. Amino acids: CASSSEGYEQFF.

The chain recombines TRBV30 with TRBJ1-5; TRBD1 is a possible D gene (5 bases). Deletions cut 0 bases from V and 6 bases from J, with 9 bases between. There are 13 residues in the CDR3. Per germline, CDR1 GTSNPN and CDR2 SVGIG (reference sequence). CDR3 loop: CAWSVDGAQPQHF. As DNA, the CDR3 is TGTGCCTGGAGTGTGGATGGGGCTCAGCCCCAGCATTTT.

This chain uses TRBV9 with TRBJ2-2, with 8 bases lining up with TRBD1. The V and J ends lost 0 bases and 7 bases, in that order; junction bases with no gene match: 5. Looked up from germline, CDR1 is SGDLS and CDR2 is YYNGEE. This CDR3 has 15 residues. The CDR3 spells CASSVARGRGGELFF. The CDR3, as DNA: TGTGCCAGCAGCGTAGCCAGGGGGCGAGGCGGGGAGCTGTTTTTT.

The chain joins TRBV7-9 to TRBJ2-3; 8 bases fit TRBD2. This CDR3 has 15 residues. In germline, CDR1 is SEHNR, CDR2 FQNEAQ (reference sequence). Trimming at V came to 5 bases and at J to 3 bases, leaving 7 bases not matched to a gene. The CDR3 sequence is CASSRLAGMTDTQYF. The CDR3 nucleotides are TGTGCCAGCAGCCGGCTAGCGGGCATGACAGATACGCAGTATTTT.

This clone was seen only once. The chain combines TRBV5-4 with TRBJ2-1, with TRBD2 matching 14 bases. The CDR3 is made up of 19 amino acids. V gave up 3 bases and J gave up 0 bases; unmatched junction bases: 8. CDR1 is SGHNT and CDR2 is YYREEE in the germline V gene (reference sequence). The CDR3 sequence is CASSSGGGLAGGSYNEQFF. The DNA of the CDR3 is TGTGCCAGCAGCTCAGGCGGAGGACTAGCGGGGGGCTCCTACAATGAGCAGTTCTTC.

The chain employs TRBV4-1 and TRBJ1-1, with 7 bases that match TRBD1. V shed 4 bases and J 3 bases; nucleotides not matched to a gene: 14. The CDR3 is 17 residues long. Germline lookup yields CDR1 MGHRA and CDR2 YSYEKL. CDR3 region: CASSPPKQGSADTEAFF. CDR3 nucleotide sequence: TGCGCCAGCAGCCCGCCTAAACAGGGGTCCGCGGACACTGAAGCTTTCTTT.

The chain carries TRBV7-2 and TRBJ2-1, with 7 bases fitting TRBD1. Trimming removed 5 bases from V and 2 bases from J; junction bases left unmatched: 6. The CDR3 is 15 residues long. CDR1 SGHTA and CDR2 FQGNSA come from the germline V gene. The CDR3 sequence: CASSTDRETYNEQFF. In DNA form, the CDR3 reads TGTGCCAGCAGCACTGACAGGGAAACCTACAATGAGCAGTTCTTC. Full variable domain (rest looked up from reference TRBV7-2 and TRBJ2-1): GAGVSQSPSNKVTEKGKDVELRCDPISGHTALYWYRQSLGQGLEFLIYFQGNSAPDKSGLPSDRFSAERTGGSVSTLTIQRTQQEDSAVYLCASSTDRETYNEQFFGPGTRLTVL.

In this sample, this clone turned up once. This rearrangement joins TRBV5-1 to TRBJ1-1, with 8 bases fitting TRBD1. V dropped 7 bases and J dropped 0; count of bases not matched to a gene: 5. Germline CDR1 reads SGHRS; CDR2 reads YFSETQ. This CDR3 comprises 14 residues. This chain's CDR3 is CASGTGGLNTEAFF. Here the CDR3 DNA reads TGCGCCAGCGGAACAGGGGGGCTGAACACTGAAGCTTTCTTT. Full variable domain (remainder filled in from reference TRBV5-1 and TRBJ1-1): KAGVTQTPRYLIKTRGQQVTLSCSPISGHRSVSWYQQTPGQGLQFLFEYFSETQRNKGNFPGRFSGRQFSNSRSEMNVSTLELGDSALYLCASGTGGLNTEAFFGQGTRLTVV.

This chain uses TRBV5-1 with TRBJ1-4; no clear D gene. The germline CDR1 and CDR2 sequences are SGHRS and YFSETQ. This CDR3 has 15 amino acids. Between the trimmed V and J ends, which lost 4 bases and 4 bases, there was a span of 14 bases. CDR3 in amino acids: CASSLEGHSNEKLFF. The CDR3 nucleotides read TGCGCCAGCAGCCTAGAGGGCCACAGTAATGAAAAACTGTTTTTT.

The CDR3, as DNA: TGTGCCAGCAGTGAAGGTTGGGGAGCGGATCAGCCCCAGCATTTT. This translates into CASSEGWGADQPQHF. The chain joins TRBV2 to TRBJ1-5; D gene unclear. The CDR3 loop spans 15 amino acids. Germline CDR1 and CDR2: SNHLY and FYNNEI. V was pared by 1 base and J by 5 bases, with 12 bases between.

V usage is TRBV5-4 and J usage is TRBJ2-1; no definite D call. Trimming removed 1 base at V and 10 bases at J, with 6 bases between. This CDR3 has 11 residues. Per germline, CDR1 SGHNT and CDR2 YYREEE (reference sequence). The CDR3 spells CASSLLIEQFF. CDR3 DNA sequence: TGTGCCAGCAGCTTGTTAATAGAGCAGTTCTTC. Looking up the rest from reference TRBV5-4 and TRBJ2-1 gives the full variable domain: ETGVTQSPTHLIKTRGQQVTLRCSSQSGHNTVSWYQQALGQGPQFIFQYYREEENGRGNFPPRFSGLQFPNYSSELNVNALELDDSALYLCASSLLIEQFFGPGTRLTVL.

The V gene is TRBV18, the J gene TRBJ2-7, with 10 positions matching TRBD2. V lost 3 bases to trimming and J lost 3 bases; unmatched junction nucleotides: 2. This CDR3 is built from 14 residues. Per germline, CDR1 KGHSH and CDR2 LQKENI. DNA for the CDR3: TGTGCCAGCTCACCCGGGACTAGCGTCTACGAGCAGTACTTC. It yields the protein CASSPGTSVYEQYF.